The rows below give T cell receptor beta chains drawn from one sample of a study of identical twins. One entry per CDR3 protein, called by TCRdb with MiXCR from the 5' RACE reads. The sample includes some 1,700,000 distinct CDR3 sequences, 32% of them seen just once. The sequenced sample consisted of cord blood. Source of these receptors: a newborn girl in good health. CDR3s include the opening cysteine and the closing phenylalanine or tryptophan. Fields, in order: J gene, V gene, D gene, clone size, CDR3 DNA, CDR3 protein. The D gene is left open where the match is weak. Clone size appears in some rows only: once, few, many, or a class for an expanded clone.

>TRBJ2-7|TRBV25-1|TRBD2|NA
TGTGCCAGCAGTCCTACCGGGACTAGCGGATTCGAGCAGTACTTC
CASSPTGTSGFEQYF
>TRBJ2-1|TRBV7-2|NA|few
TGTGCCAGCAGCTCAGGGGGGTCCCACAATGAGCAGTTCTTC
CASSSGGSHNEQFF
>TRBJ1-5|TRBV11-1|NA|NA
TGTGCCAGCAGCTTAGGAAGGGGCGCAGGGATTGGACAGCCCCAGCATTTT
CASSLGRGAGIGQPQHF
>TRBJ1-6|TRBV7-2|NA|NA
TGTGCCAGCAGCTTATATAGACTCCTTAGCTCCTATAATTCACCCCTCCACTTT
CASSLYRLLSSYNSPLHF
>TRBJ1-1|TRBV20-1|NA|NA
TGCAGTGCTAGAGAACAGGGCCGCATGAACACTGAAGCTTTCTTT
CSAREQGRMNTEAFF
>TRBJ2-7|TRBV10-3|NA|NA
TGTGCCATCAGTGAGTCGCAACAGGTAGGGACCTACGAGCAGTACTTC
CAISESQQVGTYEQYF
>TRBJ2-1|TRBV5-4|NA|few
TGTGCCAGCAGCAACGTAGGGGACCACAATGAGCAGTTCTTC
CASSNVGDHNEQFF
>TRBJ2-5|TRBV20-1|NA|few
TGCAGTGCTAGATCGGGAGAGACCCAGTACTTC
CSARSGETQYF
>TRBJ2-5|TRBV7-7|TRBD2|once
TGTGCTAGCAGCATACTAGCGGGAGCAGGGACGGATGAGCAGTACTTC
CASSILAGAGTDEQYF
>TRBJ2-7|TRBV28|NA|many
TGTGCCAGCAGCCCTCAAACAGGAAGCTCCTACGAGCAGTACTTC
CASSPQTGSSYEQYF
>TRBJ2-7|TRBV28|NA|few
TGTGCCAGCAGTACCCCGGGCCCTACCTTACAAGAGCAGTACTTC
CASSTPGPTLQEQYF
>TRBJ1-1|TRBV20-1|TRBD1|NA
TGCAGTGCCCTGGACAGGAAGAACACTGAAGCTTTCTTT
CSALDRKNTEAFF
>TRBJ2-3|TRBV20-1|TRBD1|few
TGCAGTGCTGCAGCCCGACAGGGAAGAGGGACAGATACGCAGTATTTT
CSAAARQGRGTDTQYF
>TRBJ1-1|TRBV5-1|NA|NA
TGCGCCAGCAGCTCAAGGACATTTGGGAACACTGAAGCTTTCTTT
CASSSRTFGNTEAFF
>TRBJ2-2|TRBV11-2|NA|NA
TGTGCCAGCAGCTTTGCCGGGACCCTGAACACCGGGGAGCTGTTTTTT
CASSFAGTLNTGELFF
>TRBJ1-4|TRBV20-1|NA|NA
TGCTGTGCGAGCGGACAGAAAGCCCTTGCAACTAATGAAAAACTGTTTTTT
CCASGQKALATNEKLFF
>TRBJ1-2|TRBV6-5|NA|few
TGTGCCAGCAGTTACGCGCAGGAGGGCTACACCTTC
CASSYAQEGYTF
>TRBJ2-5|TRBV6-5|NA|many
TGTGCCAGCAGTTACGAATGGGGGGAGACCCAGTACTTC
CASSYEWGETQYF
>TRBJ2-2|TRBV7-7|NA|NA
TGTGCTAGCAGCGGCGGGACTACCGGGGAGCTGTTTTTT
CASSGGTTGELFF
>TRBJ2-3|TRBV20-1|TRBD1|few
TGCAGTGCTAGAGGTCAGGGGGCGCGAGGTACGCAGTATTTT
CSARGQGARGTQYF
>TRBJ2-2|TRBV11-2|NA|NA
TGTGCCAGCAGCTTAAAGGGGCAGGCAGCGAACACCGGGGAGCTGTTTTTT
CASSLKGQAANTGELFF
>TRBJ1-2|TRBV9|NA|once
TGTGCCAGCAGCGTAGAAAGACAGGCCCCCTATGGCTACACCTTC
CASSVERQAPYGYTF
>TRBJ2-5|TRBV12-3/TRBV12-4|TRBD2|NA
TGTGCCAGCAGTTCCCAGCGGGAGAAAGAGACCCAGTACTTC
CASSSQREKETQYF
>TRBJ2-7|TRBV7-9|NA|NA
TGTGCCAGCAGCTCTGCAGAGTACAATGAGCAGTACTTC
CASSSAEYNEQYF
>TRBJ2-1|TRBV19|TRBD2|NA
TGTGCCAGTAGTCCCTCCCCGGGACTAGCGGGAGGTCCTCTTTACAATGAGCAGTTCTTC
CASSPSPGLAGGPLYNEQFF
>TRBJ1-6|TRBV7-9|TRBD1|NA
TGTGCCAGCAGCTTAGGCTGGCAGGGGGAATTTTCACCCCTCCACTTT
CASSLGWQGEFSPLHF
>TRBJ2-7|TRBV27|NA|few
TGTGCCAGCAGTTTATCAGGAGGGGGAGGGGTGGGCGAGCAGTACTTC
CASSLSGGGGVGEQYF
>TRBJ1-2|TRBV7-2|NA|few
TGTGCCAGCAGCTTAGACAGGGATTTTGGCTACACCTTC
CASSLDRDFGYTF
>TRBJ2-6|TRBV11-2|NA|many
TGTGCCAGCAGCTTAGATCAAACAGGCCTTAGCTCTGGGGCCAACGTCCTGACTTTC
CASSLDQTGLSSGANVLTF
>TRBJ2-1|TRBV5-1|NA|few
TGCGCCAGCAGCTTGCGGGCGGTCTCCTACAATGAGCAGTTCTTC
CASSLRAVSYNEQFF
>TRBJ2-3|TRBV4-2|NA|few
TGTGCCAGCAGCCAAGGACTAACTCACACAGATACGCAGTATTTT
CASSQGLTHTDTQYF